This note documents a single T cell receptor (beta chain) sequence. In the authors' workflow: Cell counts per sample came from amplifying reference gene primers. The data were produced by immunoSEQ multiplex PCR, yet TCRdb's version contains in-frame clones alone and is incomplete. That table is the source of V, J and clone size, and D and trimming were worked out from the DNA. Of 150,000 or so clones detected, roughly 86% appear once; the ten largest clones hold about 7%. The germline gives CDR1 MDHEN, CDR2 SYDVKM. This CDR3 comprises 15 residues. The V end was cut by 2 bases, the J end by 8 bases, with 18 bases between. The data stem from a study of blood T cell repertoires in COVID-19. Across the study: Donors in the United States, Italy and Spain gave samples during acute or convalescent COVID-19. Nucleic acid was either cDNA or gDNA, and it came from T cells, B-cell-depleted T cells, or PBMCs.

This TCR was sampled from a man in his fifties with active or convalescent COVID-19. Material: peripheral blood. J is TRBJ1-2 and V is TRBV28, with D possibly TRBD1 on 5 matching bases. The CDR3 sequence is CASSLSRSQGGGYTF. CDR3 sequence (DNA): TGTGCCAGCAGTTTAAGCCGATCGCAGGGTGGGGGCTACACCTTC.